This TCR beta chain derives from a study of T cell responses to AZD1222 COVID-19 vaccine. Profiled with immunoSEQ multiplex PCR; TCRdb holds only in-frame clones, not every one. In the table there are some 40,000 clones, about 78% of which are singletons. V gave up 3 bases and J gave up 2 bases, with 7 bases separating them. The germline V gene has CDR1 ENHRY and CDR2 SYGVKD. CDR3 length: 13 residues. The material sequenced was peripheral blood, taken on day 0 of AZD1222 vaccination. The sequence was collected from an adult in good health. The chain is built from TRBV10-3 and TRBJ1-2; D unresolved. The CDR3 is CAISESQNYGYTF. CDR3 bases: TGTGCCATCAGTGAAAGCCAGAACTATGGCTACACCTTC.